The present T cell receptor (beta chain) was sequenced within a study of blood T cell repertoires in COVID-19. Study-level information: COVID-19 samples from acute and convalescent phases originated in the United States, Italy and Spain. From T cells, B-cell-depleted T cells, or PBMCs came the material, which was cDNA or gDNA.

Per the study methods: Estimation of nucleated cell counts was performed using reference gene primer amplification. Generated by immunoSEQ multiplex PCR, the TCRdb table keeps only in-frame clones and is missing some. V and J calls and clone size are as listed in that table; D and trimming were resolved from the DNA. The sample yields roughly 62,000 clones, roughly 80% seen once. Germline lookup yields CDR1 MNHEY and CDR2 SMNVEV (reference sequence). This CDR3 has 13 amino acids. The ends lost 5 bases at V and 5 bases at J; junction bases unmatched: 5. This chain joins TRBV27 and TRBJ2-5; TRBD1 aligns across 7 bases. The source is a man between 60 and 75 years old with acute or convalescent COVID-19. The sample was peripheral blood. The CDR3 spells CASSPGTAETQYF. CDR3 nucleotides: TGTGCCAGCAGTCCCGGGACAGCCGAGACCCAGTACTTC.